These 10 T cell receptor beta chains originate from one sample sequenced in a study of tumor and adjacent non-tumor tissue in lung cancer. No cell sorting was done before RNA was extracted from the tissue. The library came from three nested PCR rounds adapted from ARM-PCR protocols. TCRdb re-analysed the multiplex PCR reads in MiXCR, keeping a single row per CDR3 protein. Among around 71,000 distinct CDR3 sequences listed, around 70% were seen once. Sequences were obtained from lung tumor tissue. The origin of the receptors is a woman between 40 and 50 years old with non-small cell lung cancer.

For this clonotype: An end of the junction does not agree with germline; a read error may underlie this. The chain joins TRBV4-2 to TRBJ2-5; TRBD2 agrees at 8 bases. This CDR3 is built from 15 residues. In germline, CDR1 is LGHNA, CDR2 YNFKEQ. CDR3 in DNA: TGTACCAGCAGTCAGACTAGCGTGCTTCAAGAGACCCAGTACTTC. Translated, it gives CTSSQTSVLQETQYF.

In regard to this clonotype: This is likely a read error, given that the CDR3 carries no conserved phenylalanine or tryptophan at its end. The gene calls are TRBV20-1 and TRBJ1-5, with D unclear. The germline CDR1 and CDR2 sequences are DFQATT and SNEGSKA (reference sequence). This CDR3 region has 15 residues. CDR3 coding DNA: TGCAGTGCTAGAGATCTGGACGGGAGCAATCAGCCTCAGCATCTT. Its translation is CSARDLDGSNQPQHL.

The V gene is TRBV4-2, the J gene TRBJ2-7, with 12 bases that match TRBD2. The CDR3 sequence is 18 residues long. J gave up 5 bases and V 2 bases, and 13 bases lay outside the gene matches. Germline loops: CDR1 LGHNA, CDR2 YNFKEQ. The CDR3: CASSQNYASGGATNEQYF. The CDR3 nucleotides are TGTGCCAGCAGCCAAAATTATGCTAGCGGGGGGGCCACCAACGAGCAGTACTTC.

Turning to this clonotype: The junction differs from germline at one of its ends, possibly a read error. The chain recombines TRBV7-9 with TRBJ1-4, with TRBD1 as a possible D gene (5 bases). CDR1 is SEHNR, CDR2 FQNEAQ, per germline (reference sequence). The CDR3 contains 15 residues. CDR3 in amino acids: CTSSFQTGLNEKLFF. The CDR3 DNA reads as TGTACCAGCAGCTTTCAAACAGGACTGAATGAAAAACTGTTTTTT.

A remark on this clonotype: Germline and junction disagree at one end, which may indicate a read error. The V and J genes are TRBV11-2 and TRBJ2-1; 7 positions match TRBD2. CDR3 length: 18 residues. Germline V gene sequence: CDR1 SGHAT, CDR2 FQNNGV. CDR3 in DNA: TGTGCCAGCAGCTCGCGCATCGTAACTAATGGGGGACTAAGGGAGCAGTTCTTT. It encodes CASSSRIVTNGGLREQFF.

About this clonotype: Sequence at one end of the junction differs from germline and may be a read error. V is TRBV6-1 and J is TRBJ2-1; the D is unclear. Germline V gene data show CDR1 as MNHNS and CDR2 as SASEGT. The CDR3 spans 13 residues. This chain's CDR3 is CASSWTGYSEQFF. Here the CDR3 DNA reads TGTGCTAGCAGTTGGACCGGGTATAGTGAGCAGTTCTTC.

Details on this clonotype: A much larger clone sits a single nucleotide away, making a read error possible. This CDR3 is CVSRSGTSGTDTQYF. DNA for the CDR3: TGTGTCAGCCGATCCGGGACTAGCGGCACAGATACGCAGTATTTT. V is TRBV28 and J is TRBJ2-3; the match to TRBD2 covers 10 bases. Germline assignment: CDR1 MDHEN and CDR2 SYDVKM. The CDR3 totals 15 residues.

For this clonotype: This CDR3 fails to terminate in the conserved phenylalanine or tryptophan, so it likely reflects a read error. The chain uses TRBV29-1 and TRBJ1-2; no reliable D call. The length of the CDR3 is 11 residues. Per germline, CDR1 SQVTM and CDR2 ANQGSEA. The CDR3 nucleotides read TGTGGCGTTGGTACCCTCTATGGCTACACCGTC. It is translated as CGVGTLYGYTV.

On this clonotype: The CDR3 carries no conserved terminal phenylalanine or tryptophan, so it likely arises from a read error. This chain links TRBV6-5 with TRBJ2-5; D possibly corresponds to TRBD1 (5 bases). CDR1 MNHEY and CDR2 SVGAGI come from the germline V gene. V was cut by 2 bases and J by 0 bases, with 10 bases left in between. This CDR3 spans 15 amino acids. The CDR3: CASSYPTGYQETQYL. CDR3 bases: TGTGCCAGCAGTTACCCAACAGGCTACCAAGAGACCCAGTACTTA.

As to this clonotype: The germline gene is not matched at one end of the junction; a read error may be the cause. The gene calls are TRBV5-5 and TRBJ2-7; either TRBD1 or TRBD2 may supply D (5 bases each). The CDR3 is 13 residues long. Germline CDR1 reads SGHKS; CDR2 reads YYEKEE (reference sequence). The CDR3 is CANSRDPTYEQYF. CDR3 bases: TGTGCCAACAGCCGGGACCCCACCTACGAGCAGTACTTC.